The 30 T cell receptor beta chains given below trace back to one sample, sequenced in a study of T-cell memory formation after mild COVID-19. TCRdb re-analysed the 5' RACE reads in MiXCR, keeping a single row per CDR3 protein. Among about 400,000 distinct CDR3 sequences, around 17% were seen once, and the ten largest hold 20% to 25%. The specimen was PBMCs or a T cell subset sorted from them (not recorded which). Every receptor here comes from a man between 18 and 35 years old who had mild COVID-19 (a few samples of this study predate the infection). Cell type and time point are not known.

This clonotype has just a few counts. This chain uses TRBV7-9 with TRBJ1-6; 11 bases line up with TRBD1. The CDR3 covers 14 residues. Trimming at V came to 5 bases and at J to 8 bases, leaving 2 bases not matched to a gene. The germline CDR1 and CDR2 sequences are SEHNR and FQNEAQ (reference sequence). DNA of the CDR3: TGTGCCAGCAGCGAGGGACAGGGGGATTCACCCCTCCACTTT. It encodes CASSEGQGDSPLHF. The whole variable domain, remainder taken from reference TRBV7-9 and TRBJ1-6, is DTGVSQNPRHKITKRGQNVTFRCDPISEHNRLYWYRQTLGQGPEFLTYFQNEAQLEKSRLLSDRFSAERPKGSFSTLEIQRTEQGDSAMYLCASSEGQGDSPLHFGNGTRLTVT.

CDR3 DNA sequence: TGTGCCAGCAACAAGCGGGGTCATTACAATGAGCAGTTCTTC. Amino acids: CASNKRGHYNEQFF. The rearrangement joins TRBV6-5 to TRBJ2-1, with TRBD2 matching 7 bases. Trimming at V came to 7 bases and at J to 4 bases, leaving 7 bases not matched to a gene. The CDR3 totals 14 residues. In germline, CDR1 is MNHEY, CDR2 SVGAGI.

The sample holds many counts of this clonotype. The junction and the germline gene differ at one end; a read error may be behind it. This chain links TRBV3-1 with TRBJ2-3; D call uncertain. The CDR3 runs to 11 residues. The germline gives CDR1 LGHDT, CDR2 YNNKEL (reference sequence). The CDR3 DNA reads TGCGCCAGCAGCCAGGCAGATACGCAGTATTTT. Encoded protein: CASSQADTQYF.

V usage is TRBV7-9 and J usage is TRBJ2-2; D gene uncertain. CDR3 length equals 11 residues. Deletions cut 6 bases from V and 9 bases from J, with 8 bases between. The germline gives CDR1 SEHNR, CDR2 FQNEAQ (reference sequence). The DNA of the CDR3 is TGTGCCAGCAGTCGGACCCGGGAGCTGTTTTTT. Translated: CASSRTRELFF.

This chain links TRBV5-1 with TRBJ1-2; D uncertain. The CDR3 consists of 13 residues. The V gene lost 5 bases and the J gene lost 3 bases, with 11 bases spanning the gap. The V gene's germline CDR1 is SGHRS and CDR2 YFSETQ. DNA of the CDR3: TGCGCCAGCAGATATGACGGGCACTATGGCTACACCTTC. It codes for CASRYDGHYGYTF.

This clonotype was recorded many times. The chain uses TRBV5-1 and TRBJ1-1; perhaps TRBD1 as D (6 bases). Germline values: CDR1 SGHRS, CDR2 YFSETQ. The V and J ends lost 3 bases and 6 bases respectively, with 9 bases between them. The CDR3 runs to 12 residues. The CDR3 DNA is TGCGCCAGCAGCTCACAGGGTGCTGAAGCTTTCTTT. Protein: CASSSQGAEAFF.

This chain uses TRBV30 with TRBJ2-5; weak D call: TRBD2 (5 bases). Per the germline V gene, CDR1 is GTSNPN and CDR2 is SVGIG (reference sequence). V lost 2 bases, J lost 4 bases, and 8 bases lay in between. The CDR3 sequence is 12 residues long. DNA for the CDR3: TGTGCCTGGAGTTTCGAGGGAGAGACCCAGTACTTC. Protein: CAWSFEGETQYF.

The chain recombines TRBV18 with TRBJ1-2; D gene ambiguous. This CDR3 region has 15 residues. Per germline, CDR1 KGHSH and CDR2 LQKENI. Trimming took 0 bases from V and 8 from J, leaving 16 bases between them. CDR3 loop: CASSPPGIPFRGYTF. The CDR3, as DNA: TGTGCCAGCTCACCACCCGGGATACCCTTTCGCGGCTACACCTTC.

This rearrangement joins TRBV28 to TRBJ1-1; D call uncertain. The V end lost 7 bases, the J end lost 1 base, and 10 bases lay between the germline ends. There are 13 residues in the CDR3. The germline CDR1 and CDR2 sequences are MDHEN and SYDVKM. The CDR3 nucleotides are TGTGCCAGCAAAAGGGAAACGAACACTGAAGCTTTCTTT. It encodes CASKRETNTEAFF. Full variable domain (outside the CDR3, taken from reference TRBV28 and TRBJ1-1): DVKVTQSSRYLVKRTGEKVFLECVQDMDHENMFWYRQDPGLGLRLIYFSYDVKMKEKGDIPEGYSVSREKKERFSLILESASTNQTSMYLCASKRETNTEAFFGQGTRLTVV.

V usage is TRBV7-6 and J usage is TRBJ2-3, with 10 positions matching TRBD1. CDR3 length: 17 residues. Looked up from germline, CDR1 is SGHVS and CDR2 is FNYEAQ. Trimming removed 6 bases from V and 6 bases from J; junction bases left unmatched: 15. This CDR3 is CASSPPGQGIWGDTQYF. CDR3 in DNA: TGTGCCAGCAGTCCACCGGGACAGGGGATCTGGGGGGATACGCAGTATTTT.

Notes on this clonotype: One junction end does not reproduce the germline sequence, and a read error may be involved. The chain joins TRBV5-1 to TRBJ1-2, with D tentatively TRBD1 (5 bases). This CDR3 is built from 14 residues. Looked up from germline, CDR1 is SGHRS and CDR2 is YFSETQ. Written as DNA, the CDR3 is TGCGCCAGCAGCTACCCCGACAGTTTCTATTGCTACACCTTC. Protein product: CASSYPDSFYCYTF.

The chain combines TRBV7-2 with TRBJ2-5; TRBD1 matches 12 bases. The trim removed 5 bases at V and 4 bases at J, leaving 8 bases unmatched. The length of the CDR3 is 16 residues. The germline V gene encodes CDR1 SGHTA and CDR2 FQGNSA. CDR3 protein: CASSPRRDRGRETQYF. CDR3 bases: TGTGCCAGCAGCCCCCGTAGGGACAGGGGGCGAGAGACCCAGTACTTC.

This chain connects TRBV5-1 to TRBJ2-5; weak D call: TRBD1 (6 bases). The CDR3 spans 15 residues. Germline assignment: CDR1 SGHRS and CDR2 YFSETQ. V was pared by 0 bases and J by 6 bases, with 15 bases between. CDR3 in DNA: TGCGCCAGCAGCTTGGAACAGGGTAGAGGGCAGACCCAGTACTTC. This sequence encodes CASSLEQGRGQTQYF.

This clonotype was seen only a few times. The chain joins TRBV6-2 or TRBV6-3 to TRBJ2-2, with 7 nucleotides matching TRBD2. The CDR3 loop spans 15 amino acids. Germline CDR1 and CDR2: MNHEY and SVGEGT. V trimming: 0 bases; J trimming: 7 bases; junction bases outside the gene matches: 5. This chain's CDR3 is CASSYSIAGDGELFF. The CDR3 DNA follows: TGTGCCAGCAGTTACTCTATAGCGGGTGACGGGGAGCTGTTTTTT.

The rearrangement links TRBV6-2 or TRBV6-3 to TRBJ2-7; 7 bases are a match to TRBD1. With V trimmed by 5 bases and J by 4 bases, 2 bases remained unmatched. From germline, CDR1 is MNHEY and CDR2 SVGEGT. There are 12 residues in the CDR3. For the CDR3, the DNA is TGTGCCAGCAGTATACAGGGGTACGAGCAGTACGTC. This gives the protein CASSIQGYEQYV.

This sequence joins TRBV11-3 and TRBJ1-1, with D maybe TRBD1 (5 bases). The CDR3 covers 17 residues. V was pared by 1 base and J by 3 bases, with 18 bases between. CDR1 SGHNT and CDR2 YENEEA come from the germline V gene. CDR3 bases: TGTGCCAGCAGCTTAGGCAATCACGGAGGAGGGGACACTGAAGCTTTCTTT. The encoded protein is CASSLGNHGGGDTEAFF. The variable domain in full, with the rest retrieved from reference TRBV11-3 and TRBJ1-1, is EAGVVQSPRYKIIEKKQPVAFWCNPISGHNTLYWYLQNLGQGPELLIRYENEEAVDDSQLPKDRFSAERLKGVDSTLKIQPAELGDSAVYLCASSLGNHGGGDTEAFFGQGTRLTVV.

This clonotype was observed a handful of times. V usage is TRBV2 and J usage is TRBJ1-1, with 9 bases matching TRBD1. The germline gives CDR1 SNHLY, CDR2 FYNNEI. This CDR3 is built from 16 residues. V gave up 4 bases and J gave up 1 base; unmatched junction bases: 7. CDR3 in amino acids: CASSAPGTGKNTEAFF. The CDR3, as DNA: TGTGCCAGCAGTGCCCCAGGGACAGGGAAGAACACTGAAGCTTTCTTT.

This chain uses TRBV7-9 with TRBJ2-3; D may be TRBD1 or TRBD2 (5 bases each). Germline-derived CDR1 and CDR2 are SEHNR and FQNEAQ (reference sequence). V lost 5 bases, J lost 2 bases, and 14 bases lay in between. This CDR3 comprises 15 residues. The CDR3 DNA sequence: TGTGCCAGCAGCCCTCCGGGACCACCCACAGATACGCAGTATTTT. It specifies CASSPPGPPTDTQYF.

The CDR3 sequence: CASTNPGQQETQYF. In DNA, the CDR3 is TGCGCCAGCACTAACCCGGGACAGCAAGAGACCCAGTACTTC. This chain links TRBV5-1 with TRBJ2-5; 7 bases align to TRBD1. Germline trimming cut 6 bases from V and 2 bases from J; bases unmatched to any gene: 7. The CDR3 sequence is 14 residues long. In germline, CDR1 is SGHRS, CDR2 YFSETQ.

Only a few counts were recorded for this clonotype. The chain carries TRBV5-1 and TRBJ1-1; D is undetermined. Germline lookup yields CDR1 SGHRS and CDR2 YFSETQ. This CDR3 has 13 residues. The V end was cut by 0 bases, the J end by 10 bases, with 13 bases between. The CDR3 protein is CASSLAGGVGAFF. The CDR3 DNA sequence: TGCGCCAGCAGCTTGGCCGGCGGAGTTGGAGCTTTCTTT. The full variable domain, completed using reference TRBV5-1 and TRBJ1-1, is KAGVTQTPRYLIKTRGQQVTLSCSPISGHRSVSWYQQTPGQGLQFLFEYFSETQRNKGNFPGRFSGRQFSNSRSEMNVSTLELGDSALYLCASSLAGGVGAFFGQGTRLTVV.

This chain uses TRBV6-5 with TRBJ1-1; D is ambiguous. This CDR3 region has 13 residues. V dropped 3 bases and J dropped 1 base, with 6 bases sitting between them. Germline V gives CDR1 MNHEY, CDR2 SVGAGI. The CDR3 here is CASSYSANTEAFF. CDR3 bases: TGTGCCAGCAGTTATTCAGCGAACACTGAAGCTTTCTTT.

This clonotype has just a few counts. The chain uses TRBV5-1 and TRBJ2-5; D is uncertain. The CDR3 runs to 15 residues. V was cut by 0 bases and J by 1 base, with 10 bases left in between. Germline loops: CDR1 SGHRS, CDR2 YFSETQ. CDR3 coding DNA: TGCGCCAGCAGCTTGGTTTTCGGTGCCCAAGAGACCCAGTACTTC. Its translation: CASSLVFGAQETQYF.

The chain couples TRBV20-1 to TRBJ1-2, with 9 bases lining up with TRBD1. CDR3 length equals 14 residues. J was trimmed by 2 bases and V by 4 bases; bases with no gene match: 5. Germline V gene data show CDR1 as DFQATT and CDR2 as SNEGSKA (reference sequence). The CDR3 protein is CSAIRQGGNYGYTF. In nucleotides, the CDR3 is TGCAGTGCTATACGACAGGGGGGGAACTATGGCTACACCTTC.

There are many counts of this clonotype. V and J are TRBV7-3 and TRBJ2-3; D is uncertain. CDR3 size: 11 residues. Germline V gene lookup returns CDR1 SGHTA and CDR2 FQGTGA. Trimming cost V 8 bases and J 2 bases, with 5 bases left between them. CDR3 DNA sequence: TGTGCCAGCGACGACACAGATACGCAGTATTTT. Its protein is CASDDTDTQYF.

The rearrangement links TRBV3-1 to TRBJ1-2, with D uncertain. The CDR3 spans 15 residues. V shed 3 bases and J shed 0 bases, with 11 bases lying between them. Germline CDR1 and CDR2: LGHDT and YNNKEL (reference sequence). Here the CDR3 DNA reads TGTGCCAGCAGCCAGAGTACAGTTACTAACTATGGCTACACCTTC. Translation gives CASSQSTVTNYGYTF.

This clonotype appeared a few times. V is TRBV7-6 and J is TRBJ1-2; 7 nucleotides agree with TRBD1. The CDR3 has 14 amino acids. Germline V gene data show CDR1 as SGHVS and CDR2 as FNYEAQ. V was clipped by 5 bases and J by 0 bases; unmatched bases: 3. The CDR3 sequence is CASSPGGPNYGYTF. The CDR3 bases are TGTGCCAGCAGCCCAGGGGGACCTAACTATGGCTACACCTTC.

The chain carries TRBV18 and TRBJ1-4; D uncertain. The CDR3 sequence is 15 residues long. The V gene lost 5 bases and the J gene lost 7 bases, with 17 bases spanning the gap. Germline lookup yields CDR1 KGHSH and CDR2 LQKENI. The DNA for the CDR3 is TGTGCCAGCTCAACCGCCCAGACGACGGGTGAAAAACTGTTTTTT. It yields the protein CASSTAQTTGEKLFF. Complete variable domain (other parts from reference TRBV18 and TRBJ1-4): NAGVMQNPRHLVRRRGQEARLRCSPMKGHSHVYWYRQLPEEGLKFMVYLQKENIIDESGMPKERFSAEFPKEGPSILRIQQVVRGDSAAYFCASSTAQTTGEKLFFGSGTQLSVL.

This clonotype was observed a few times. The rearrangement links TRBV12-3 or TRBV12-4 to TRBJ2-1; 11 bases fit TRBD2. CDR3 length: 15 amino acids. Losses at the gene ends were 7 bases for V and 4 bases for J; bases not matched to a gene: 6. The DNA for the CDR3 is TGTGCCAGCATTCTTAGCGGGGGGGCTTACAATGAGCAGTTCTTC. It specifies CASILSGGAYNEQFF.

DNA of the CDR3: TGTGCCAGCAGCTTGACAGGGGGCGACGGCACAGATACGCAGTATTTT. Its protein is CASSLTGGDGTDTQYF. The chain recombines TRBV12-3 or TRBV12-4 with TRBJ2-3; 10 positions agree with TRBD1. With 6 bases clipped from V and 1 base from J, the junction kept 7 bases outside the gene matches. There are 16 residues in the CDR3.

This clonotype turned up a few times. The rearrangement joins TRBV21-1 to TRBJ2-3; TRBD1 is the table's D call and was not checked against the DNA. TRBV21-1 is noted as a pseudogene. The CDR3 length is 15 residues. Here the CDR3 DNA reads TGTGCCAGCAGCAAAGTGGAAGGACACACAGATACGCAGTATTTT. It codes for CASSKVEGHTDTQYF.